This record concerns one T cell receptor (beta chain) sequence. Its specificity is not known. This entry is derived from a study of cytomegalovirus exposure and HLA in healthy donors. Between the trimmed V and J ends, which lost 7 bases and 1 base, there was a span of 11 bases. This CDR3 is built from 13 residues. The germline V gene encodes CDR1 MGHDK and CDR2 SYGVNS. The PCR ran on 60 Vbeta and 13 Jbeta primers. Only in-frame clones appear in the TCRdb table, and some are missing; sequencing was by immunoSEQ multiplex PCR. The table includes around 160,000 clones, about 80% detected once. Study-wide points: One variant, a missense change in DCLRE1C, was linked in a later analysis to TCR beta V- and J-gene trimming. Earlier results showed most TCR beta V segments being productive about 87% or about 30% of the time.

The sequence was obtained from a man between 18 and 29 years old in good health and CMV-seropositive. Sequenced sample: PBMCs. The rearrangement uses TRBV25-1 and TRBJ2-7, with D possibly TRBD2 on 6 matching bases. The CDR3 DNA reads as TGTGCCAGCAACGGGGGAACTTCCTACGAGCAGTACTTC. Residues: CASNGGTSYEQYF.